This T cell receptor (beta chain) was documented in a study of blood T cell repertoires in COVID-19. For the study at large: T cells, B-cell-depleted T cells, or PBMCs provided the cDNA or gDNA that served as material.

This CDR3 contains 13 residues. The germline V gene has CDR1 LNHDA and CDR2 SQIVND (reference sequence). Trimming removed 4 bases from V and 6 bases from J, with 10 bases in between. Per the original methods: Reference gene primer amplification gave estimated nucleated cell counts. TCRdb's table, derived via immunoSEQ multiplex PCR, lists solely in-frame clones and lacks some. V and J calls plus clone size are reproduced from that table; the DNA served to infer D and trimming. The repertoire holds around 250,000 clones, with roughly 84% as singletons. Sequenced sample: peripheral blood. The TCR originated in a woman aged 40 to 50 who had recovered from COVID-19. V is TRBV19 and J is TRBJ2-4, with D possibly TRBD1 on 7 matching bases. Here the CDR3 reads CASSSQGGNIQYF. CDR3 DNA: TGTGCCAGTAGTAGCCAGGGGGGAAACATTCAGTACTTC.